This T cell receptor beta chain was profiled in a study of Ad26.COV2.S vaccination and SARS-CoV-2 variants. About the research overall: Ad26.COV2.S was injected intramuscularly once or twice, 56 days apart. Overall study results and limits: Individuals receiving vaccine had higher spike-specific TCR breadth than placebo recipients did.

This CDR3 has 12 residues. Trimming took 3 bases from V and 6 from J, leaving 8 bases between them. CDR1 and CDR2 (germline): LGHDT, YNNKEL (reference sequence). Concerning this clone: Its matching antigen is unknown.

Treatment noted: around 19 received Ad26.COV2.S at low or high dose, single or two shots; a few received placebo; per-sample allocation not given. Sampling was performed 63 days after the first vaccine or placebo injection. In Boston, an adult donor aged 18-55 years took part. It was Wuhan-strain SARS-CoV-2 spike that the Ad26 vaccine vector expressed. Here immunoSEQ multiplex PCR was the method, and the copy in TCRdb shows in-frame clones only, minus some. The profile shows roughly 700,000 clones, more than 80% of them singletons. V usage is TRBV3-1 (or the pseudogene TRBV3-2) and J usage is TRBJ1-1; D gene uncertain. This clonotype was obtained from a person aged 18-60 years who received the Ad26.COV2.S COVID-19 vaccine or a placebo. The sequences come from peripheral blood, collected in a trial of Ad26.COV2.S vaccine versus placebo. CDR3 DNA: TGTGCCAGCAGCCAGGGAGGCGCTGAAGCTTTCTTT. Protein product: CASSQGGAEAFF.